What follows describes a single T cell receptor beta chain. Data came from immunoSEQ multiplex PCR; TCRdb stores just in-frame clones and leaves some out. Of about 230,000 clones listed, approximately 90% are singletons. CDR1 and CDR2 from the germline V gene are LNHDA and SQIVND (reference sequence). This CDR3 spans 16 amino acids. V trimming: 3 bases; J trimming: 4 bases; junction bases outside the gene matches: 9. This sample is part of a study of blood T cell repertoires in COVID-19. Study context: Acute and convalescent COVID-19 specimens originated in the United States, Italy and Spain. T cells, B-cell-depleted T cells, or PBMCs provided the cDNA or gDNA that served as material.

Sequencing input: peripheral blood. This receptor was taken from a woman under 30 who had recovered from COVID-19. The chain combines TRBV19 with TRBJ2-7; 10 nucleotides agree with TRBD1. CDR3: CASSIEGTGVLYEQYF. CDR3 bases: TGTGCCAGTAGTATTGAAGGGACAGGGGTATTATACGAGCAGTACTTC.